The 11 T cell receptor beta chains listed next were all sequenced from one sample in a study of cytomegalovirus exposure and HLA in healthy donors. Profiled with immunoSEQ multiplex PCR; TCRdb holds only in-frame clones, not every one. Of about 63,000 clones listed, 70% to 90% are singletons. Material: PBMCs. The source is a woman aged 18-30 years in good health and CMV-seronegative.

The chain uses TRBV6-1 and TRBJ2-1; D remains unclear. V lost 6 bases and J 8 bases, leaving 11 bases between the germline ends. Germline V CDR1 and CDR2: MNHNS, SASEGT. The CDR3 totals 12 residues. The CDR3 loop reads CASSPIMDEQFF. The CDR3 nucleotides read TGTGCCAGCAGCCCTATAATGGATGAGCAGTTCTTC.

V gene TRBV13 combines with J gene TRBJ2-5; 11 bases match TRBD2. Germline values: CDR1 PRHDT, CDR2 FYEKMQ (reference sequence). The J segment lost 3 bases and the V segment lost 5 bases, leaving 14 bases of the junction unmatched. This CDR3 spans 18 amino acids. The CDR3 loop is CASSHSGEGLADKETQYF. The CDR3 nucleotides read TGTGCCAGCAGCCACTCCGGGGAGGGACTAGCGGATAAAGAGACCCAGTACTTC. The full variable domain, with the rest looked up from reference TRBV13 and TRBJ2-5, is AAGVIQSPRHLIKEKRETATLKCYPIPRHDTVYWYQQGPGQDPQFLISFYEKMQSDKGSIPDRFSAQQFSDYHSELNMSSLELGDSALYFCASSHSGEGLADKETQYFGPGTRLLVL.

V is TRBV14 and J is TRBJ2-7; D perhaps matches TRBD2 (6 bases). Trimming pared 2 bases from V and 2 bases from J, leaving 10 bases between. Germline assignment: CDR1 SGHDN and CDR2 FVKESK. This CDR3 contains 14 residues. The CDR3 DNA reads TGTGCCAGCAGCCAAACCGGGACTCCCTACGAGCAGTACTTC. The encoded protein is CASSQTGTPYEQYF.

This clone was picked up a small number of times. This chain links TRBV7-7 with TRBJ1-2; no clear D. The germline V gene has CDR1 SSHAT and CDR2 FNYEAQ (reference sequence). The germline V and J ends were trimmed by 5 bases and 8 bases, with 12 bases remaining between them. The CDR3 loop spans 12 amino acids. The CDR3 sequence is CASSHWYRGYTF. The CDR3 DNA reads as TGTGCCAGCAGCCATTGGTATCGGGGCTACACCTTC.

This chain uses TRBV28 with TRBJ2-5, with a tentative D call TRBD2 (5 bases). This CDR3 has 16 residues. Trimming shortened V by 6 bases and J by 4 bases, and 21 bases separated the two germline ends. Germline lookup yields CDR1 MDHEN and CDR2 SYDVKM. The CDR3 loop reads CASSTSFEGAGETQYF. The CDR3 DNA follows: TGTGCCAGCAGCACGTCATTCGAGGGTGCTGGAGAGACCCAGTACTTC.

The chain joins TRBV7-7 to TRBJ2-7, with 11 bases identical to TRBD1. Trimming at V came to 0 bases and at J to 6 bases, leaving 13 bases not matched to a gene. The germline CDR1 and CDR2 sequences are SSHAT and FNYEAQ (reference sequence). The CDR3 is 18 residues long. CDR3: CASSLAPPGQGVGVEQYF. CDR3 bases: TGTGCCAGCAGCTTAGCACCCCCGGGACAGGGGGTTGGGGTCGAGCAGTACTTC.

The V call is TRBV25-1, the J call TRBJ1-1; D remains unclear. Germline values: CDR1 MGHDK, CDR2 SYGVNS. Trimming cost V 5 bases and J 4 bases, with 14 bases left between them. This CDR3 comprises 14 residues. CDR3 sequence (DNA): TGTGCCAGCAGTAAGTCACCTTCTAGCACTGAAGCTTTCTTT. Its protein is CASSKSPSSTEAFF.

The gene calls are TRBV7-9 and TRBJ2-1; unclear D gene. This CDR3 has 15 residues. CDR1 and CDR2 (germline): SEHNR, FQNEAQ (reference sequence). V dropped 8 bases and J dropped 3 bases, with 17 bases sitting between them. The CDR3 reads CASRESRLYYNEQFF. In DNA form, the CDR3 reads TGTGCCAGCCGCGAATCGAGGCTTTACTACAATGAGCAGTTCTTC.

This clone was recorded once. The rearrangement links TRBV10-3 to TRBJ2-7, with 7 bases that match TRBD2. The CDR3 runs to 15 residues. V shed 2 bases and J 2 bases; nucleotides not matched to a gene: 6. Germline CDR1 reads ENHRY; CDR2 reads SYGVKD. The CDR3 nucleotides read TGTGCCATCAGTGAGGGGCTAGCGGTTCCCTACGAGCAGTACTTC. It codes for CAISEGLAVPYEQYF.

V gene TRBV7-9 combines with J gene TRBJ1-2; D call uncertain. The length of the CDR3 is 15 residues. CDR1 and CDR2 (germline): SEHNR, FQNEAQ (reference sequence). Between the trimmed V and J ends, which lost 5 bases and 3 bases, there was a span of 16 bases. CDR3 sequence reads: CASSPTAAGDYGYTF. The CDR3 region has the DNA TGTGCCAGCAGCCCAACAGCGGCAGGTGACTATGGCTACACCTTC.

This clone was seen more than once but under ten times. J is TRBJ1-2 and V is TRBV5-1; possible D gene TRBD1, 6 bases. The V and J ends lost 4 bases and 0 bases respectively, with 13 bases between them. Germline CDR1 is SGHRS and CDR2 is YFSETQ. This CDR3 contains 15 residues. In DNA form, the CDR3 reads TGCGCCAGCAGCCCCGGGACACCTCCTAACTATGGCTACACCTTC. It specifies CASSPGTPPNYGYTF.